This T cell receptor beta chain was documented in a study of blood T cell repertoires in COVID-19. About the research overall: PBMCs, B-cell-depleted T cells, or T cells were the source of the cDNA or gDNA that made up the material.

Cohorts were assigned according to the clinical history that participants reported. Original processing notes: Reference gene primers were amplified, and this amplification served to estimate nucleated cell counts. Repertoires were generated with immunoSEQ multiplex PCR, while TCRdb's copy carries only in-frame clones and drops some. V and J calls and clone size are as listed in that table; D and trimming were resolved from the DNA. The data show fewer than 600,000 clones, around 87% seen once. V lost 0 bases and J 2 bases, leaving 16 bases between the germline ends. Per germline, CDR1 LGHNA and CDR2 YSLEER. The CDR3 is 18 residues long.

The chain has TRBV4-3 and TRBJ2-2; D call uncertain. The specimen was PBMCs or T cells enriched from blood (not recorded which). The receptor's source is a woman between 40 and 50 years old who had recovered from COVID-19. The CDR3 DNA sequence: TGCGCCAGCAGCCAAGAATCCCCGAGTCCCATAAACACCGGGGAGCTGTTTTTT. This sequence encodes CASSQESPSPINTGELFF.